The T cell receptor (beta chain) described here comes from a study of shared clonotypes between healthy human individuals (TCRdb year 2020). The study in broad terms: The cohort comprised a couple of women and a few men aged 18 to 49 years. The study deeply sequenced blood TCR repertoires of five healthy adults to estimate repertoire size and the extent of clonotype sharing between individuals. For each donor, CD4 naive and CD4 memory were each run on three plates, CD8 naive on two plates, and CD8 memory on one plate. To increase sequencing depth and limit assay-specific biases, TCR repertoire library preparation and sequencing were carried out by different laboratories using diverse techniques. Each donor's leukapheresis produced roughly between roughly 0.94 and 9.5 billion PBMCs. What the work shows at the level of the full study, not this receptor alone: Compared with non-shared clonotypes, the clonotypes found in all four sorted-subset donors had higher generation probabilities. Across four donors, approximately 4.9% of naive CD4, around 3.3% of naive CD8, approximately 2.5% of memory CD4, and 0.4% of memory CD8 clonotypes were shared. Pairwise subsampling indicated that sequencing depth was expected to affect the degree of clonotype sharing among donors. Naive subsets generally had larger estimated clonotype richness than memory subsets. Because the study included a small number of donors, the genetic and exposure-history diversity represented was limited. Sampling was restricted to blood, and TCR repertoires in tissues likely differ from the TCR repertoires found in blood. Incomplete sequencing was indicated by rarefaction of sorted-subset datasets, despite the large sequencing depth.

About this clone: Its antigen is currently not known. Per-nucleotide qualities are absent, and no much larger clonotype sits a single base away.

Using the deep immunoSEQ assay, multiplex PCR amplified TCR CDR3 regions from genomic DNA. For each cell subset, the extracted genomic DNA was distributed evenly across all wells of several immunoSEQ 96-well plates, and each plate served as one replicate. For sorted subsets, each replicate PCR was loaded with about 0.2 ug genomic DNA, equivalent to about 30,000 T cell genomes. Purified libraries were quantified with a Qubit 3.0 fluorometer, sized on a Bioanalyzer 2100, and re-quantified with the KAPA Library Quantification kit. A separate single-read 150-cycle Illumina NextSeq 550 flow cell was used to sequence each immunoSEQ 96-well plate. In the source study's methods: Because the immunoSEQ output included only junctional sequences and no quality scores, the filtering could not be the same as the filtering used for full-length reads. To assign V/J genes and CDR3, sequences were annotated using PyIR, a Python wrapper for IgBLAST v1.9, with IMGT germline references. Reads were filtered out if the reads had weak V/J assignments (E-value above 1e-6), no CDR3, stop codons, out-of-frame junctions, or ambiguous translated residues. V3J clonotypes were defined by identical inferred V gene, J gene, and CDR3 amino acid sequence. The percentage overlap between two repertoires was calculated by dividing the number of shared unique clonotypes by the size of the smaller repertoire. Richness of each repertoire was evaluated using RTK rarefaction, the Chao1 estimator, and Recon v2.1 estimates of unobserved clonotypes. OLGA was used to compute generation probabilities for all TCRbeta clonotypes that the gDNA method yielded from a few donors. TCRdb re-hosts the immuneACCESS table, in-frame sequences only. Its copies lack some clones; in the studies checked, an unresolved V gene accounts for under half of them, and the cause for the rest is not known. V, J and clone size reflect that table, while D and trimming were determined from the DNA. This sample has around 600,000 clones in its table, and nearly 98% of those were observed once. 0.25% to 0.35% of the sample is in the top ten clones.

CD8 naive samples were CD45RO-negative cells positively selected for CCR7, giving a CD45RA+CCR7+ population that excluded TemRA cells. Healthy HIV-negative adults with no recently reported acute infections or vaccinations were included as donors. Only Caucasian adults living in Nashville, Tennessee, USA were represented among the donors. Blood was collected by leukapheresis, and PBMCs were isolated by Ficoll-Histopaque density gradient centrifugation and then cryopreserved in liquid nitrogen vapor phase. Purity and quantity of every magnetically sorted T cell population were checked by analytical flow cytometry. Genomic DNA was isolated from each sorted fraction and quantified by UV absorbance on a Nanodrop 2000c. The CDR3 runs 18 residues from the cysteine to the phenylalanine. Here the CDR3 DNA is all that survives: 54 bases in frame from base 1. V and J are truncated by 0 bases and 0 bases respectively, leaving an intervening sequence of 15 bases. CDR1 is given as MNHEY and CDR2 as SMNVEV, both from the germline V gene (reference sequence).

Here the chain combines TRBV27 and TRBJ1-5; TRBD1 is a weak D gene call, 6 bases matching. The source material was naive CD8+ T cells sorted from blood. What the cell subset or site label conveys for this sample: CD45RA+CCR7+. The receptor's source is a man younger than 45 in good health. The DNA sequence follows: TGTGCCAGCAGTTTATCTTGGGGGGCACACTATAGCAATCAGCCCCAGCATTTT. Its coded protein is CASSLSWGAHYSNQPQHF.